These 20 T cell receptor beta chains came from one sample sequenced in a study of shared clonotypes between healthy human individuals (dated by TCRdb to about 2020). Receptor libraries were prepared by the immunoSEQ multiplex PCR assay. This immuneACCESS table, as held by TCRdb, lists in-frame sequences with V and J called but not all clones. Of the missing ones, under half trace to an unresolved V gene in checked studies; the others have no known cause. This sample is represented by about 1.5 million clones; 98% of them were singletons. The ten most abundant clones make up roughly 0.42% of the sample. The sample was naive CD4+ T cells sorted from blood. Sample cell subset or site, as interpreted from the label and publication: CD45RA+ positively selected. Receptors were obtained from a man aged 25-45 years in good health.

The genes are TRBV5-4 and TRBJ2-5; TRBD2 agrees at 7 bases. Trimming took 4 bases from V and 2 from J; bases not matched to a gene: 8. CDR1 and CDR2 (germline): SGHNT, YYREEE (reference sequence). The CDR3 totals 15 residues. The chain's CDR3 is CASSRIGRNQETQYF. In DNA form, the CDR3 reads TGTGCCAGCAGCCGGATCGGGAGGAATCAAGAGACCCAGTACTTC.

The V and J genes are TRBV5-1 and TRBJ1-1; tentative D call: TRBD1 (6 bases). Trimming left V 4 bases short and J 4 bases short, with 14 bases between. CDR1 is SGHRS, CDR2 YFSETQ, per germline. The CDR3 covers 14 residues. DNA for the CDR3: TGCGCCAGCAGCACGGGACAAGCTGGCACTGAAGCTTTCTTT. The encoded protein is CASSTGQAGTEAFF.

This clone was seen only once. The gene calls are TRBV10-3 and TRBJ2-7; weak D call: TRBD2 (6 bases). The germline V gene has CDR1 ENHRY and CDR2 SYGVKD. The ends were cut back, 11 bases at V and 3 bases at J, with 23 bases in the middle. CDR3 size: 15 residues. DNA for the CDR3: TGTGCCGTGAAAGATAAGGAGGGGTCTAGCTACGAGCAGTACTTC. This gives the protein CAVKDKEGSSYEQYF.

The chain couples TRBV7-3 to TRBJ2-1; 8 nucleotides match TRBD2. Germline lookup yields CDR1 SGHTA and CDR2 FQGTGA. Losses at the gene ends were 6 bases for V and 3 bases for J; bases not matched to a gene: 7. This CDR3 has 15 residues. The CDR3 is CASSYLAGLYNEQFF. The CDR3 region has the DNA TGTGCCAGCAGTTACCTAGCGGGCCTCTACAATGAGCAGTTCTTC. Together with reference TRBV7-3 and TRBJ2-1, the CDR3 gives the full variable domain: GAGVSQTPSNKVTEKGKYVELRCDPISGHTALYWYRQSLGQGPEFLIYFQGTGAADDSGLPNDRFFAVRPEGSVSTLKIQRTERGDSAVYLCASSYLAGLYNEQFFGPGTRLTVL.

The chain combines TRBV28 with TRBJ1-2; 8 bases match TRBD1. From germline, CDR1 is MDHEN and CDR2 SYDVKM. There are 20 residues in the CDR3. Trimming cost V 1 base and J 4 bases; bases outside gene matches: 20. The CDR3, as DNA: TGTGCCAGCAGTTTATTTGGTGGAAGGACAGGGACTAGGCGCTCCTATGGCTACACCTTC. Amino acid sequence: CASSLFGGRTGTRRSYGYTF.

The chain joins TRBV19 to TRBJ2-3; TRBD1 might be the D (6 bases). The CDR3 runs to 15 residues. Germline V gene lookup returns CDR1 LNHDA and CDR2 SQIVND (reference sequence). Trimming stripped 8 bases from V and 3 bases from J, with 18 bases between. CDR3 in DNA: TGTGCCAGTGCAATCCGTCAGGGGCCGACAGATACGCAGTATTTT. As protein: CASAIRQGPTDTQYF.

The V call is TRBV18, the J call TRBJ2-1; 16 bases match TRBD2. Germline V gives CDR1 KGHSH, CDR2 LQKENI. The length of the CDR3 is 16 residues. J lost 5 bases, V lost 3 bases, and 1 base had no gene match. The CDR3: CASSPGLAGGDNEQFF. In nucleotides, the CDR3 is TGTGCCAGCTCACCGGGACTAGCGGGAGGGGACAATGAGCAGTTCTTC.

The gene calls are TRBV25-1 and TRBJ2-7; D is perhaps TRBD1 (6 bases). Per germline, CDR1 MGHDK and CDR2 SYGVNS. This CDR3 is built from 15 residues. The germline V and J ends were trimmed by 0 bases and 4 bases, with 13 bases remaining between them. The CDR3 DNA sequence: TGTGCCAGCAGTGAATATAGCCCAGGGGATTACGAGCAGTACTTC. Encoded protein: CASSEYSPGDYEQYF.

V usage is TRBV5-4 and J usage is TRBJ2-7; D unresolved. The CDR3 contains 12 residues. The V end was cut by 2 bases, the J end by 2 bases, with 5 bases between. Germline V gene sequence: CDR1 SGHNT, CDR2 YYREEE (reference sequence). DNA for the CDR3: TGTGCCAGCAGCTTTTCGACCTACGAGCAGTACTTC. It specifies CASSFSTYEQYF.

This rearrangement joins TRBV2 to TRBJ1-1; D unresolved. Trimming left V 5 bases short and J 1 base short, with 11 bases between. The CDR3 is made up of 14 amino acids. Germline assignment: CDR1 SNHLY and CDR2 FYNNEI. The CDR3 loop is CASSLTDGNTEAFF. The CDR3 DNA is TGTGCCAGCAGTTTGACCGACGGGAACACTGAAGCTTTCTTT.

The rearrangement links TRBV5-1 to TRBJ2-7; D possibly corresponds to TRBD2 (6 bases). This CDR3 is built from 17 residues. V lost 4 bases and J lost 6, with 26 bases in between. Germline V CDR1 and CDR2: SGHRS, YFSETQ. This CDR3 is CASSPIRPGRSIPEQYF. DNA of the CDR3: TGCGCCAGCAGCCCTATCCGTCCCGGGAGATCGATTCCCGAGCAGTACTTC. Full variable domain (missing parts from reference TRBV5-1 and TRBJ2-7): KAGVTQTPRYLIKTRGQQVTLSCSPISGHRSVSWYQQTPGQGLQFLFEYFSETQRNKGNFPGRFSGRQFSNSRSEMNVSTLELGDSALYLCASSPIRPGRSIPEQYFGPGTRLTVT.

This rearrangement joins TRBV6-1 to TRBJ2-3; TRBD2 aligns across 7 bases. This CDR3 spans 20 amino acids. Germline CDR1 is MNHNS and CDR2 is SASEGT. The junction had 21 bases not matched to a gene; V was cut back by 2 bases and J by 4 bases. The CDR3 region is CASSEMSLAGVHSGADTQYF. The CDR3 DNA is TGTGCCAGCAGTGAAATGAGTCTGGCGGGAGTCCACTCAGGCGCAGATACGCAGTATTTT.

With regard to this clone: Within the sample, other DNA sequences also encode this same CDR3. This chain joins TRBV28 and TRBJ2-7; no clear D. The CDR3 extends over 12 amino acids. The germline V gene encodes CDR1 MDHEN and CDR2 SYDVKM. The germline V and J ends were trimmed by 3 bases and 3 bases, with 6 bases remaining between them. The chain's CDR3 is CASSFSFYEQYF. The CDR3 region has the DNA TGTGCCAGCAGTTTTTCATTCTACGAGCAGTACTTC.

The chain combines TRBV28 with TRBJ2-7, with D possibly matching TRBD1 (6 bases). The V gene's germline CDR1 is MDHEN and CDR2 SYDVKM. Trimming took 8 bases from V and 0 from J, leaving 8 bases between them. The length of the CDR3 is 12 residues. This CDR3 reads CASGDNSYEQYF. For the CDR3, the DNA is TGTGCCAGCGGGGACAACTCCTACGAGCAGTACTTC. The variable domain in full, completed from reference TRBV28 and TRBJ2-7, reads DVKVTQSSRYLVKRTGEKVFLECVQDMDHENMFWYRQDPGLGLRLIYFSYDVKMKEKGDIPEGYSVSREKKERFSLILESASTNQTSMYLCASGDNSYEQYFGPGTRLTVT.

The chain uses TRBV19 and TRBJ2-3; TRBD1 is a possible D gene (6 bases). CDR3 length equals 14 residues. In germline, CDR1 is LNHDA, CDR2 SQIVND (reference sequence). V lost 11 bases to trimming and J lost 1 base, with 16 bases between them. The CDR3 region is CAGQKRFGTDTQYF. CDR3 DNA: TGTGCCGGACAGAAAAGGTTTGGCACAGATACGCAGTATTTT.

The chain couples TRBV20-1 to TRBJ2-1; no clear D gene. From germline, CDR1 is DFQATT and CDR2 SNEGSKA (reference sequence). Deletions cut 5 bases from V and 4 bases from J, with 6 bases between. The CDR3 loop spans 11 amino acids. The chain's CDR3 is CSAPLYNEQFF. In nucleotides, the CDR3 is TGCAGTGCTCCCCTTTACAATGAGCAGTTCTTC.

This chain connects TRBV9 to TRBJ1-3, with unresolved D. V dropped 0 bases and J dropped 9 bases, with 13 bases sitting between them. The germline V gene encodes CDR1 SGDLS and CDR2 YYNGEE. This CDR3 has 14 residues. In DNA, the CDR3 is TGTGCCAGCAGCGTAGCACAGATTTCGGGCACCATATATTTT. This gives the protein CASSVAQISGTIYF.

The J gene is TRBJ1-4, the V gene TRBV7-8; D remains unclear. Germline CDR1 and CDR2: SGHVS and FQNEAQ. Trimming left V 0 bases short and J 8 bases short, with 10 bases between. There are 14 residues in the CDR3. The CDR3 loop reads CASSLAASPEKLFF. CDR3 DNA: TGTGCCAGCAGCTTAGCTGCTAGCCCGGAAAAACTGTTTTTT.

The chain employs TRBV11-2 and TRBJ2-7; a weak D match, TRBD2 (5 bases). This CDR3 has 15 amino acids. Per the germline V gene, CDR1 is SGHAT and CDR2 is FQNNGV. With 2 bases removed from V and 7 bases from J, the gap between germline ends came to 18 bases. DNA of the CDR3: TGTGCCAGCAGCTTATACCCTGGGAGCCCTTGGGAGCAGTACTTC. This codes for CASSLYPGSPWEQYF.

The J gene is TRBJ2-7, the V gene TRBV11-2, with 9 bases matching TRBD1. The CDR3 is 13 residues long. V lost 5 bases, J lost 6 bases, and 5 bases stayed unmatched. Germline CDR1 SGHAT, CDR2 FQNNGV. CDR3 DNA sequence: TGTGCCAGCAGCCCGGACAGGGGTGGCGAGCAGTACTTC. It specifies CASSPDRGGEQYF.